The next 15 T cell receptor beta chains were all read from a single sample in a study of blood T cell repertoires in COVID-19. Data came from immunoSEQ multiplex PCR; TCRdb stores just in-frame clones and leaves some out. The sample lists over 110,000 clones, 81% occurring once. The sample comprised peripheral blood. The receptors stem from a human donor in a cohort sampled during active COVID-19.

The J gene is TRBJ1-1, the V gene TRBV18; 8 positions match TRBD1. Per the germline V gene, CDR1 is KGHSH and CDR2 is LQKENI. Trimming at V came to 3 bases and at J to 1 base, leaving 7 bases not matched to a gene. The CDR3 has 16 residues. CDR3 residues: CASSPLTGDQNTEAFF. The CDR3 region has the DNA TGTGCCAGCTCACCGCTGACAGGGGACCAGAACACTGAAGCTTTCTTT.

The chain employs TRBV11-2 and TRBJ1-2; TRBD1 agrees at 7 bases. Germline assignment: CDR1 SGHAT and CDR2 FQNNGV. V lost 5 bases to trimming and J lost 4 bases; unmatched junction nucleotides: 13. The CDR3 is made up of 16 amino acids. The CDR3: CASSRSRDSESYGYTF. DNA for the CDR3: TGTGCCAGCAGCCGAAGCCGGGACAGCGAGAGCTATGGCTACACCTTC.

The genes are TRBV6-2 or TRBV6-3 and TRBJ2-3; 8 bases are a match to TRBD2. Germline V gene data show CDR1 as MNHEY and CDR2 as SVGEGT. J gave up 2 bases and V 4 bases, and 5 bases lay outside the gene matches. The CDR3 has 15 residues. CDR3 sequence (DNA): TGTGCCAGCAGTTCGGGCGGGAGGACCACAGATACGCAGTATTTT. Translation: CASSSGGRTTDTQYF.

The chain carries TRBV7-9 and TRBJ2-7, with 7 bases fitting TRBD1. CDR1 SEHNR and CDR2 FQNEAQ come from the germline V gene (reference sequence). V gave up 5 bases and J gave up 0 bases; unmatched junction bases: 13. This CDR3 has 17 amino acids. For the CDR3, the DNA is TGTGCCAGCAGCCCCCCAATAAGGGACAGAAGCTCCTACGAGCAGTACTTC. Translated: CASSPPIRDRSSYEQYF.

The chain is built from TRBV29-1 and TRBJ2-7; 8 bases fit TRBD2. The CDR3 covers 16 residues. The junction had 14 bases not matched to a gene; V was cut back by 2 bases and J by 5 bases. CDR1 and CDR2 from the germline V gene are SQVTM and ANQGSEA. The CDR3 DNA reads TGCAGCGTTGAATCCCTAGGCGGGGGGAAAGACCACGAGCAGTACTTC. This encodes CSVESLGGGKDHEQYF.

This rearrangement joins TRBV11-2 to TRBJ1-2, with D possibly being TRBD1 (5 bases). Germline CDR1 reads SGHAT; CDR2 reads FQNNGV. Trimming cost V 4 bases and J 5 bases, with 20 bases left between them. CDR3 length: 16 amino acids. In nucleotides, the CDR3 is TGTGCCAGCAGCTCCATATCGAGCGGGGGGTGGTATGGCTACACCTTC. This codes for CASSSISSGGWYGYTF.

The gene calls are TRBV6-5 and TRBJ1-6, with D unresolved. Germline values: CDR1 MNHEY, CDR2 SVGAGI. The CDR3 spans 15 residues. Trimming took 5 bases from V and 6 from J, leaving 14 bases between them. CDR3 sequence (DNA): TGTGCCAGCAGTAGAACGGGGAGGGTTAATTCACCCCTCCACTTT. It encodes CASSRTGRVNSPLHF.

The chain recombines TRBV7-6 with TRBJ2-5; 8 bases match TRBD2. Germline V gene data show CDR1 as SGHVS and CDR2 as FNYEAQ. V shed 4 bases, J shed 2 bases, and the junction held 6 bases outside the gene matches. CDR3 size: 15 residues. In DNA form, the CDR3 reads TGTGCCAGCAGCTCAACTAGCGGACCTCAAGAGACCCAGTACTTC. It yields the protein CASSSTSGPQETQYF.

The DNA for the CDR3 is TGTGCCAGTAGTATAAAACAGGAGACCCCCTATGGCTACACCTTC. Protein sequence: CASSIKQETPYGYTF. The chain has TRBV19 and TRBJ1-2; D is perhaps TRBD1 (5 bases). V lost 2 bases and J lost 4, with 14 bases in between. In germline, CDR1 is LNHDA, CDR2 SQIVND (reference sequence). This CDR3 is built from 15 residues.

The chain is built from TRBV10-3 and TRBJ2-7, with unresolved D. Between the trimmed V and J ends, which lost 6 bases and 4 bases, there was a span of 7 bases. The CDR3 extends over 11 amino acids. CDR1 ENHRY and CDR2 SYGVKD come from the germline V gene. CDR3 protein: CAIRSRYEQYF. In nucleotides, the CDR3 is TGTGCCATCAGAAGCCGGTACGAGCAGTACTTC.

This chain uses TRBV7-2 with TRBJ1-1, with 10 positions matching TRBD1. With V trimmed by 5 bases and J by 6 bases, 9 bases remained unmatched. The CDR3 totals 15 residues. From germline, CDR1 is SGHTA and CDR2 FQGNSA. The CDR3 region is CASSPPGQGRAEAFF. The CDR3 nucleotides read TGTGCCAGCAGCCCTCCGGGACAGGGGAGGGCTGAAGCTTTCTTT.

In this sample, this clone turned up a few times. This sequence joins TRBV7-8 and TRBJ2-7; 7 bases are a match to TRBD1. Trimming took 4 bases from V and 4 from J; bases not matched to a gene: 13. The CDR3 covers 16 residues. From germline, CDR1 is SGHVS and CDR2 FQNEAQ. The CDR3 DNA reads TGTGCCAGCAGCTCCCCTCGAAGGGGGCGAGCTTACGAGCAGTACTTC. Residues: CASSSPRRGRAYEQYF.

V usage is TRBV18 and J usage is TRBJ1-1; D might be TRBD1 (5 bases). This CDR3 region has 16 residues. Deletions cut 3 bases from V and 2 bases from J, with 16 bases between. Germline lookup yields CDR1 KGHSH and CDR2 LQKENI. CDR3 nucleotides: TGTGCCAGCTCACCCCCTGGAAGAGGGACTAACACTGAAGCTTTCTTT. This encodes CASSPPGRGTNTEAFF.

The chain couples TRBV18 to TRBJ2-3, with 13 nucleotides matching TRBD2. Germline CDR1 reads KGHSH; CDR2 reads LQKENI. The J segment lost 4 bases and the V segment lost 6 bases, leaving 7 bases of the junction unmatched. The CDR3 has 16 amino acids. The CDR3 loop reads CASSSWTSGSSDTQYF. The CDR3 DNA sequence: TGTGCCAGCTCCTCATGGACTAGCGGGAGTTCAGATACGCAGTATTTT.

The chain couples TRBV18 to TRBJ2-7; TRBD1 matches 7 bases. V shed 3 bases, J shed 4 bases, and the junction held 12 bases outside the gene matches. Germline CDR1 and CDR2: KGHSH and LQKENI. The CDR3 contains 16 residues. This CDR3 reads CASSPSDRPMIYEQYF. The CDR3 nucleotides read TGTGCCAGCTCACCCTCGGACAGGCCGATGATTTACGAGCAGTACTTC.